A selection of T cell receptor beta chains follows, all from one sample in a study of chemoradiotherapy in HPV16-positive cancers. Sequencing was performed with immunoSEQ multiplex PCR; in TCRdb, only in-frame clones are kept and a portion is missing. The repertoire holds some 12,000 clones, less than 75% seen once, with around 17% in the top ten. The material was obtained from a patient who underwent chemoradiotherapy. The receptors derive from a human donor with HPV-associated anogenital cancer. Both conserved end residues are part of each CDR3. D genes are given only for firm matches. The size of a clone is reported for some rows only, either as once, few or many, or as a class for expanded clones.

j_call | v_call | d_call | clone_size | cdr3_aa | cdr3_nt
TRBJ1-1 | TRBV5-1 | - | - | CASRSTGNTEAFF | TGCGCCAGCAGGTCGACGGGGAACACTGAAGCTTTCTTT
TRBJ1-4 | TRBV27 | TRBD1 | once | CASSFRTGARSPTNEKLFF | TGTGCCAGCAGTTTTAGGACAGGGGCTCGAAGTCCAACTAATGAAAAACTGTTTTTT
TRBJ1-2 | TRBV27 | TRBD1 | - | CASSFSGGGYGYTF | TGTGCCAGCAGTTTTTCAGGGGGCGGCTATGGCTACACCTTC
TRBJ1-5 | TRBV9 | - | - | CASSVDGSTLRPQHF | TGTGCCAGCAGCGTAGATGGCAGTACTCTGCGACCCCAGCATTTT
TRBJ2-1 | TRBV30 | TRBD1 | - | CAWTPGQAYNEQFF | TGTGCCTGGACGCCGGGACAGGCATACAATGAGCAGTTCTTC
TRBJ2-7 | TRBV7-8 | - | - | CASSSGPGERYEQYF | TGTGCCAGCAGCTCGGGACCAGGGGAAAGGTACGAGCAGTACTTC
TRBJ2-5 | TRBV7-9 | TRBD2 | - | CASSLGVALAGETQYF | TGTGCCAGCAGCTTAGGAGTTGCGCTAGCGGGAGAGACCCAGTACTTC
TRBJ1-5 | TRBV7-2 | - | - | CASSFFARGMGQPQHF | TGTGCCAGCAGCTTTTTTGCCAGAGGGATGGGTCAGCCCCAGCATTTT
TRBJ2-1 | TRBV7-6 | - | - | CASSPAYNEQFF | TGTGCCAGCAGCCCAGCCTATAATGAGCAGTTCTTC
TRBJ2-7 | TRBV18 | - | - | CASSPTTYEQYF | TGTGCCAGCTCACCTACAACCTACGAGCAGTACTTC
TRBJ2-3 | TRBV29-1 | TRBD2 | - | CSVNSGSASDTQYF | TGCAGCGTTAATAGCGGGAGTGCCTCAGATACGCAGTATTTT
TRBJ1-2 | TRBV6-5 | - | - | CASSYEGTRGYTF | TGTGCCAGCAGTTACGAGGGGACTCGTGGCTACACCTTC
TRBJ2-3 | TRBV5-1 | TRBD2 | - | CASSLGGGRADTQYF | TGCGCCAGCAGCTTGGGCGGCGGGAGGGCCGATACGCAGTATTTT
TRBJ2-1 | TRBV11-2 | TRBD2 | - | CASSLTSGSNEQFF | TGTGCCAGCAGCTTAACTAGCGGGAGCAATGAGCAGTTCTTC
TRBJ2-1 | TRBV4-2 | TRBD2 | - | CASSQGTSPNEQFF | TGTGCCAGCAGCCAGGGGACTAGCCCCAATGAGCAGTTCTTC
TRBJ1-1 | TRBV10-3 | - | - | CAISGKTGNTEAFF | TGTGCCATCAGTGGCAAGACAGGGAACACTGAAGCTTTCTTT
TRBJ1-5 | TRBV28 | - | - | CASSQRTGYQPQHF | TGTGCCAGCAGTCAACGGACGGGGTATCAGCCCCAGCATTTT
TRBJ1-4 | TRBV19 | - | - | CASRNEGIYNEKLFF | TGTGCCAGTAGGAACGAGGGCATATATAATGAAAAACTGTTTTTT
TRBJ2-7 | TRBV15 | - | few | CATSSRWTNSYEQYF | TGTGCCACCAGCAGCAGATGGACAAACTCCTACGAGCAGTACTTC
TRBJ2-5 | TRBV5-1 | - | - | CASNNGVGQTQYF | TGCGCCAGCAACAACGGAGTTGGGCAGACCCAGTACTTC
TRBJ2-1 | TRBV29-1 | - | - | CSVDKGLGGYNEQFF | TGCAGCGTTGACAAGGGGCTTGGAGGTTACAATGAGCAGTTCTTC
TRBJ2-2 | TRBV7-3 | TRBD2 | - | CASSSSPGGGELFF | TGTGCCAGCAGCTCATCACCGGGGGGCGGGGAGCTGTTTTTT
TRBJ1-5 | TRBV25-1 | - | - | CASRRGDQPQHF | TGTGCCAGCAGGAGAGGGGATCAGCCCCAGCATTTT
TRBJ2-5 | TRBV5-8 | - | - | CASSFGDTFDF | TGTGCCAGCAGCTTTGGGGACACCTTTGACTTC
TRBJ1-5 | TRBV5-1 | - | - | CASSFAGAGNQPQHF | TGCGCCAGCAGCTTTGCGGGGGCGGGCAATCAGCCCCAGCATTTT
TRBJ2-7 | TRBV20-1 | - | few | CSASDHEQYF | TGCAGTGCTAGCGACCACGAGCAGTACTTC
TRBJ2-3 | TRBV4-1 | - | few | CASSQEQTDTQYF | TGCGCCAGCAGCCAAGAGCAGACAGATACGCAGTATTTT
TRBJ1-2 | TRBV23-1 | - | - | CASSLSLPGHDGYTF | TGCGCCAGCAGTCTCAGTCTGCCGGGACACGATGGCTACACCTTC
TRBJ1-2 | TRBV25-1 | - | - | CASSEWGSRAGNYGYTF | TGTGCCAGCAGTGAATGGGGGAGCAGGGCCGGTAACTATGGCTACACCTTC
TRBJ2-2 | TRBV28 | - | - | CASTSGALGTGELFF | TGTGCCAGCACCTCGGGGGCTTTAGGAACCGGGGAGCTGTTTTTT
TRBJ2-5 | TRBV30 | TRBD2 | - | CAWTSGRSGSETQYF | TGTGCCTGGACTAGCGGGAGGTCGGGGTCGGAGACCCAGTACTTC
TRBJ2-3 | TRBV11-3 | - | - | CASSLTSDTQYF | TGTGCCAGCAGCTTAACCTCTGATACGCAGTATTTT
TRBJ2-7 | TRBV19 | TRBD2 | - | CASSHRGGEQYF | TGTGCCAGTAGCCACCGGGGGGGCGAGCAGTACTTC
TRBJ2-1 | TRBV2 | - | - | CASAGTTQGGEQFF | TGTGCCAGTGCAGGGACTACCCAAGGGGGTGAGCAGTTCTTC
TRBJ2-3 | TRBV5-6 | - | - | CASTGGPDTQYF | TGTGCCAGCACCGGGGGGCCGGATACGCAGTATTTT
TRBJ2-7 | TRBV11-2 | TRBD2 | - | CASSLEAGYEQYF | TGTGCCAGCAGCTTAGAAGCGGGGTACGAGCAGTACTTC
TRBJ2-3 | TRBV9 | - | once | CASSVATMPTDTQYF | TGTGCCAGCAGCGTTGCGACCATGCCCACAGATACGCAGTATTTT
TRBJ1-5 | TRBV28 | - | - | CASSYTGRQPQHF | TGTGCCAGCAGTTACACAGGGAGACAGCCCCAGCATTTT
TRBJ1-6 | TRBV2 | - | few | CASSPGTSERAPLHF | TGTGCCAGCAGCCCGGGGACCTCAGAACGGGCACCCCTCCACTTT
TRBJ2-5 | TRBV5-1 | - | - | CASSLVPGGGETQYF | TGCGCCAGCAGCTTGGTACCCGGTGGGGGGGAGACCCAGTACTTC
TRBJ2-7 | TRBV5-5 | - | - | CASSTGTSFYEQYF | TGTGCCAGCAGCACGGGGACTTCATTCTACGAGCAGTACTTC
TRBJ2-1 | TRBV11-2 | TRBD2 | - | CASSSRLAGGGTSYNEQFF | TGTGCCAGCAGCTCGAGACTAGCGGGAGGGGGTACGTCCTACAATGAGCAGTTCTTC
TRBJ2-3 | TRBV11-2 | - | - | CASSLYGPTDTQYF | TGTGCCAGCAGCCTATACGGACCCACAGATACGCAGTATTTT
TRBJ2-1 | TRBV11-2 | - | - | CASSFRALKGGSYNEQFF | TGTGCCAGCAGCTTCCGTGCACTCAAAGGCGGGTCCTACAATGAGCAGTTCTTC
TRBJ2-7 | TRBV1 | - | - | CTKKDTTFSYEQYF | TGCACCAAGAAGGACACTACTTTCTCCTACGAGCAGTACTTC
TRBJ1-5 | TRBV4-2 | - | - | CASSQGHRGGNQPQHF | TGTGCCAGCAGCCAAGGCCATCGGGGTGGCAATCAGCCCCAGCATTTT
TRBJ2-1 | TRBV7-6 | - | - | CASSLGYSPYNEQFF | TGTGCCAGCAGCTTAGGGTATAGCCCCTACAATGAGCAGTTCTTC
TRBJ2-1 | TRBV4-3 | - | once | CASSQTWKSFEQFF | TGCGCCAGCAGCCAAACATGGAAATCTTTTGAGCAGTTCTTC
TRBJ1-1 | TRBV29-1 | - | - | CSVVGLGNTEAFF | TGCAGCGTTGTAGGTTTGGGGAACACTGAAGCTTTCTTT
TRBJ1-5 | TRBV7-2 | - | - | CASSPGLSNQPQHF | TGTGCCAGCAGCCCAGGGCTATCCAATCAGCCCCAGCATTTT
TRBJ1-2 | TRBV19 | - | - | CAVGRVSYGYTF | TGTGCCGTCGGGCGGGTTAGCTATGGCTACACCTTC
TRBJ1-2 | TRBV7-9 | TRBD1 | once | CASSRDRGRQSYGYTF | TGTGCCAGCAGCCGGGACAGGGGGCGTCAATCCTATGGCTACACCTTC
TRBJ1-1 | TRBV19 | TRBD1 | - | CASLQRDRDTEAFF | TGTGCCAGTCTCCAGCGAGACAGGGACACTGAAGCTTTCTTT
TRBJ2-5 | TRBV9 | - | - | CASSVGQGLLGETQYF | TGTGCCAGCAGCGTAGGTCAGGGGCTCCTGGGGGAGACCCAGTACTTC
TRBJ2-7 | TRBV7-2 | TRBD1 | - | CASSLTGESRGYF | TGTGCCAGCAGCCTAACAGGGGAGAGTAGAGGGTACTTC